Here is one T cell receptor (beta chain) with its context. Its matching antigen is unknown. PCR was performed a second time for about 7 to 12 cycles using a sample-barcoded 5' primer and a J-beta primer mix. Each CDR3 protein is one row after TCRdb ran MiXCR on the 5' RACE reads. This sample has over a million distinct CDR3 sequences, with 35% to 55% found just once. This sample is drawn from a study of blood T cells in healthy people across ages. Notes on the study in general: Age showed a roughly linear inverse relationship with TCR beta diversity per million T cells.

Trimming removed 4 bases from V and 5 bases from J; junction bases left unmatched: 15. Germline V lookup: CDR1 DFQATT, CDR2 SNEGSKA (reference sequence). CDR3 length: 16 residues. The sample comprised blood. This TCR was recovered from a woman between 55 and 75 years old in good health. The J gene is TRBJ2-3, the V gene TRBV20-1, with 7 bases lining up with TRBD2. As DNA, the CDR3 is TGCAGTGCTATTGTGCCTTTGGGGGGGTTTAGAGATACGCAGTATTTT. Its protein is CSAIVPLGGFRDTQYF.